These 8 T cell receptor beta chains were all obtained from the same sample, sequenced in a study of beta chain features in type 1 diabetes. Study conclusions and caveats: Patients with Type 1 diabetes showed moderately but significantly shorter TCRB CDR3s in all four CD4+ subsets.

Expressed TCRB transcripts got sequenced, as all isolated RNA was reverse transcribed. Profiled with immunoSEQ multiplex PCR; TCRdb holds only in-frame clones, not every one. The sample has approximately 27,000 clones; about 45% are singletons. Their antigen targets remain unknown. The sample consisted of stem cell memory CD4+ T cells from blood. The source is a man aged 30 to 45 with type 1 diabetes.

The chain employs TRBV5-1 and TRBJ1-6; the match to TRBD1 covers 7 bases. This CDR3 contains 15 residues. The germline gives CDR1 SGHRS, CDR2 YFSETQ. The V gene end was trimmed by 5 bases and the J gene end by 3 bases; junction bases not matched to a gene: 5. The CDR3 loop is CASSYRDSYNSPLHF. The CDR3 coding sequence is TGCGCCAGCAGTTATCGGGACAGCTATAATTCACCCCTCCACTTT.

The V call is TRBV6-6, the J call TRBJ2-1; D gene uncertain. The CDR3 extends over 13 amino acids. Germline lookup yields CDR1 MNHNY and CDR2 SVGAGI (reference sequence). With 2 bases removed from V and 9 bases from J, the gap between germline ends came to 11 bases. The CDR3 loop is CASSYPPLREQFF. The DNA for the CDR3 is TGTGCCAGCAGTTACCCCCCCCTTCGTGAGCAGTTCTTC.

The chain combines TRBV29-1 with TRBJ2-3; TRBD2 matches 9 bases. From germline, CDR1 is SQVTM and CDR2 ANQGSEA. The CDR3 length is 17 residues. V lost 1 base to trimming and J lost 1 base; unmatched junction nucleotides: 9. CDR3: CSVEGTTGTSRTDTQYF. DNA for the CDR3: TGCAGCGTTGAAGGGACAACCGGGACTAGCCGCACAGATACGCAGTATTTT.

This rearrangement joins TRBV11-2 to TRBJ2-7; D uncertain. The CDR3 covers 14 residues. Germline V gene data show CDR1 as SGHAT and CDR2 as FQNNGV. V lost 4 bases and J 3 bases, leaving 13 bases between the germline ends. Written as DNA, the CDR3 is TGTGCCAGCAGCTCCCTAATGGGCAGCTACGAGCAGTACTTC. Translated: CASSSLMGSYEQYF.

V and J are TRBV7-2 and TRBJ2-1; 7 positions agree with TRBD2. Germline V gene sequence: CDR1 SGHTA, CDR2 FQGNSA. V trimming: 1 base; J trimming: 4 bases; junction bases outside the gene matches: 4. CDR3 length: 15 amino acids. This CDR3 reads CASSLGWGGYNEQFF. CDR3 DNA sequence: TGTGCCAGCAGCTTAGGCTGGGGGGGATACAATGAGCAGTTCTTC. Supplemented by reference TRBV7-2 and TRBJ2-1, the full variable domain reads GAGVSQSPSNKVTEKGKDVELRCDPISGHTALYWYRQSLGQGLEFLIYFQGNSAPDKSGLPSDRFSAERTGGSVSTLTIQRTQQEDSAVYLCASSLGWGGYNEQFFGPGTRLTVL.

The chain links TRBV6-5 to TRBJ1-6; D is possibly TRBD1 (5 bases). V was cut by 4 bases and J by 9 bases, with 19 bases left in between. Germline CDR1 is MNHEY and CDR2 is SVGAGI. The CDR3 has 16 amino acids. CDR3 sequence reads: CASSLTGGIISSPLHF. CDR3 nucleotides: TGTGCCAGCAGTTTAACTGGGGGGATAATCAGTTCACCCCTCCACTTT.

Here the CDR3 reads CASSQAGGNSYEQYF. In nucleotides, the CDR3 is TGCGCCAGCAGCCAAGCGGGGGGAAACTCCTACGAGCAGTACTTC. The rearrangement joins TRBV4-1 to TRBJ2-7; TRBD2 agrees at 7 bases. The germline V gene encodes CDR1 MGHRA and CDR2 YSYEKL. Trimming cost V 1 base and J 0 bases; bases outside gene matches: 3. The CDR3 consists of 15 residues.

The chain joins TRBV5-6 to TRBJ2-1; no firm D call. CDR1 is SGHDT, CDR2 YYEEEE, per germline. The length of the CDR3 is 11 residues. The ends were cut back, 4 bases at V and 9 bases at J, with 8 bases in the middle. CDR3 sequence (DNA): TGTGCCAGCAGCCAAAATAGTGAGCAGTTCTTC. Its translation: CASSQNSEQFF.